This TCR beta chain was identified during a study of radiotherapy plus CTLA-4 blockade in lung cancer. The study's findings and limits: After radiotherapy and ipilimumab, tumor-derived clones expanded in peripheral blood. Early clone dynamics of blood T cells, plus interferon-beta, reportedly predicted response best.

As for this clone: Its antigen is currently unknown.

TCRdb's copy holds only in-frame clones and misses some; the assay was immunoSEQ multiplex PCR. The table records about 59,000 clones, less than 75% of them present only once. The V gene lost 7 bases and the J gene lost 3 bases, with 28 bases spanning the gap. This CDR3 contains 18 residues. The germline V gene has CDR1 MDHEN and CDR2 SYDVKM. Those with chemo-refractory metastatic non-small-cell lung cancer were treated with focal radiation combined with CTLA-4 blockade using ipilimumab. Sequencing used peripheral blood, obtained from a patient treated with radiotherapy plus ipilimumab. This sequence was found in a human donor with non-small cell lung cancer whose response to radiotherapy plus ipilimumab could not be evaluated. V and J are TRBV28 and TRBJ2-7; D may be TRBD2 (5 bases). The CDR3 loop is CASNPGSWVGLADYEQYF. The CDR3 DNA is TGTGCCAGCAACCCCGGCTCATGGGTAGGGCTAGCCGACTACGAGCAGTACTTC. Together with reference TRBV28 and TRBJ2-7, the CDR3 gives the full variable domain: DVKVTQSSRYLVKRTGEKVFLECVQDMDHENMFWYRQDPGLGLRLIYFSYDVKMKEKGDIPEGYSVSREKKERFSLILESASTNQTSMYLCASNPGSWVGLADYEQYFGPGTRLTVT.